This T cell receptor (beta chain) was identified during a study of Graves' ophthalmopathy and Graves' hyperthyroidism. Amplified TCR beta CDR3 regions were obtained using RNA transcripts as template. The first-round RT-PCR employed HTBI primers together with the Qiagen OneStep RT-PCR kit. A multiplex PCR was then performed as the second round. MiXCR, run by TCRdb on the multiplex PCR reads, gives a single entry per CDR3 protein. The table has about 390,000 distinct CDR3 sequences, over 15% seen once. At least ten counts were recorded for this clonotype. The CDR3 loop spans 15 amino acids. The V end was cut by 0 bases, the J end by 3 bases, with 11 bases between. The germline CDR1 and CDR2 sequences are MNHEY and SVGAGI. Clinical symptoms, serum thyroxine, TRAb, thyroid ultrasound and orbital computed tomography determined diagnosis.

The rearrangement joins TRBV6-5 to TRBJ1-2; D is unclear. The origin of this receptor is a woman aged 18-30 years with stable Graves' hyperthyroidism. Sequencing was done on a sample of peripheral blood. CDR3 DNA: TGTGCCAGCAGTTACTCGTTCTTGGGAGACTATGGCTACACCTTC. Protein sequence: CASSYSFLGDYGYTF.